This T cell receptor beta chain was documented in a study of technical replicates of blood from a handful of donors. V shed 0 bases, J shed 0 bases, and the junction held 2 bases outside the gene matches. The CDR3 is 15 amino acids. The germline gives CDR1 MGHRA, CDR2 YSYEKL. Clones were read by immunoSEQ multiplex PCR, and TCRdb kept only the in-frame ones, dropping some. The sample lists about 75,000 clones, 91% seen once, with 0.37% in the top ten. Sequencing was performed on T cells isolated from PBMCs. J is TRBJ2-7 and V is TRBV4-1, with 7 nucleotides matching TRBD1. This receptor was taken from a human donor in good health. Some clones in this sample may be carry-over from other donors' samples. CDR3: CASSQEGTVSYEQYF. CDR3 sequence (DNA): TGCGCCAGCAGCCAAGAGGGGACAGTCTCCTACGAGCAGTACTTC.